One sample yielded the 15 T cell receptor beta chains listed below, sequenced in a study of tumor-infiltrating lymphocytes in oesophageal squamous cell carcinoma. TCRdb itself ran the PCR reads through MiXCR, one entry per CDR3 protein. Among about 21,000 distinct CDR3 sequences listed, around 39% were seen once. The sequencing input was esophageal tumor tissue. The receptors were sampled from a male donor with esophageal squamous cell carcinoma.

About this clonotype itself: Without the conserved terminal phenylalanine or tryptophan, this CDR3 likely stems from a read error. The DNA is omitted, as the CDR3 cannot be located on it reliably, and the CDR3 follows TCRdb's listing. The V gene is TRBV6-2 or TRBV6-3, the J gene TRBJ2-3. The CDR3 length is 16 residues, termini included. The germline V gene encodes CDR1 MNHEY and CDR2 SVGEGT. CDR3 sequence reads: CASSSVTEYNEQFFGS.

This chain connects TRBV27 to TRBJ1-2; D is ambiguous. The V end lost 4 bases, the J end lost 4 bases, and 10 bases lay between the germline ends. CDR3 length: 13 amino acids. CDR1 and CDR2 from the germline V gene are MNHEY and SMNVEV (reference sequence). The DNA for the CDR3 is TGTGCCAGCAGTTATGGGCAGGCCTATGGCTACACCTTC. The encoded protein is CASSYGQAYGYTF.

With respect to this clonotype: The conserved phenylalanine or tryptophan normally closing the CDR3 is absent here, so this likely arose from a read error. The limits of the CDR3 on the DNA are not certain, so only TCRdb's listed CDR3 is given. The rearrangement uses TRBV7-9 and TRBJ2-5; no DNA check was done on the table's D call, TRBD1. Both ends counted, the CDR3 spans 16 residues. Germline CDR1 is SEHNR and CDR2 is FQNEAQ (reference sequence). CDR3 protein: CASSPQVRAGGYTFGS.

Judged by abundance, this clonotype is medium-sized. The chain joins TRBV7-8 to TRBJ1-5, with D possibly TRBD1 on 5 matching bases. The CDR3 sequence is 13 residues long. The V end was cut by 1 base, the J end by 9 bases, with 10 bases between. CDR1 SGHVS and CDR2 FQNEAQ come from the germline V gene. The CDR3 loop is CASSLERGGPQHF. The CDR3 DNA reads TGTGCCAGCAGCTTAGAGAGGGGTGGGCCCCAGCATTTT.

This clonotype was seen at least ten times. The chain combines TRBV5-3 with TRBJ2-6; TRBD1 agrees at 11 bases. TRBV5-3 is an ORF, and what it does is uncertain. V lost 4 bases, J lost 0 bases, and 9 bases stayed unmatched. The CDR3 sequence is 19 residues long. The CDR3, as DNA: TGTGCCAGAAGCACTTATGCCGGGACAGGGGGCTCTGGGGCCAACGTCCTGACTTTC. It is translated as CARSTYAGTGGSGANVLTF.

With respect to this clonotype: In this CDR3 the conserved last residue, phenylalanine or tryptophan, is missing, so a read error is likely. No DNA is shown, since the ends of the CDR3 on it are uncertain; the CDR3 is the one TCRdb lists. V gene TRBV28 combines with J gene TRBJ2-3; the D call in the table, TRBD1, was not verified against the DNA. From germline, CDR1 is MDHEN and CDR2 SYDVKM. Inclusive of both ends, the CDR3 amounts to 16 amino acids. The CDR3 protein is CASRDRGVDYGYTFGS.

This clonotype qualifies as medium-sized. The chain recombines TRBV7-3 with TRBJ2-1; TRBD1 agrees at 9 bases. CDR1 and CDR2 (germline): SGHTA, FQGTGA. Trimming cost V 3 bases and J 9 bases; bases outside gene matches: 6. CDR3 length: 14 amino acids. CDR3 in amino acids: CASSFGGTGSEQFF. The CDR3 DNA sequence: TGTGCCAGCAGCTTTGGGGGGACAGGGAGTGAGCAGTTCTTC.

To note about this clonotype: The CDR3 does not close with the conserved phenylalanine or tryptophan, likely indicating a read error. It is unclear where the CDR3 begins or ends on the DNA, so no DNA is shown, and the CDR3 is as TCRdb lists it. The chain combines TRBV7-9 with TRBJ2-3; the table calls TRBD1, which could not be checked here. Germline CDR1 is SEHNR and CDR2 is FQNEAQ (reference sequence). The CDR3 is 17 residues long, counting both termini. CDR3 residues: CASSWGQSNDSPLHFGS.

In nucleotides, the CDR3 is TGTGCCAGCACCCCGGGGCGCACCTACGAGCAGTACTTC. Its protein product is CASTPGRTYEQYF. This chain connects TRBV11-2 to TRBJ2-4; D may correspond to TRBD1 or TRBD2 (5 bases each). The J call may be incorrect, as the DNA end agrees better with TRBJ2-7. The CDR3 contains 13 residues. Germline V gene lookup returns CDR1 SGHAT and CDR2 FQNNGV.

This clonotype was seen at least ten times. The J gene is TRBJ1-1, the V gene TRBV2, with 7 bases matching TRBD1. V was pared by 7 bases and J by 1 base, with 9 bases of the junction left unmatched. Germline loops: CDR1 SNHLY, CDR2 FYNNEI. The CDR3 extends over 15 amino acids. The CDR3: CASTQGRQGNTEAFF. The CDR3 coding sequence is TGTGCCAGCACCCAGGGCCGACAGGGGAACACTGAAGCTTTCTTT. Full variable domain (missing parts from reference TRBV2 and TRBJ1-1): EPEVTQTPSHQVTQMGQEVILRCVPISNHLYFYWYRQILGQKVEFLVSFYNNEISEKSEIFDDQFSVERPDGSNFTLKIRSTKLEDSAMYFCASTQGRQGNTEAFFGQGTRLTVV.

Sample share makes this clonotype medium-sized (0.01 to 0.1%). The rearrangement uses TRBV7-2 and TRBJ2-7; 9 nucleotides match TRBD2. With V trimmed by 6 bases and J by 3 bases, 6 bases remained unmatched. The CDR3 length is 14 residues. Germline CDR1 and CDR2: SGHTA and FQGNSA. This chain's CDR3 is CASRDKTSGYEQYF. The CDR3 nucleotides read TGTGCCAGCAGAGATAAGACTAGCGGCTACGAGCAGTACTTC. The entire variable domain, with the rest obtained from reference TRBV7-2 and TRBJ2-7, is as follows: GAGVSQSPSNKVTEKGKDVELRCDPISGHTALYWYRQSLGQGLEFLIYFQGNSAPDKSGLPSDRFSAERTGGSVSTLTIQRTQQEDSAVYLCASRDKTSGYEQYFGPGTRLTVT.

V usage is TRBV7-2 and J usage is TRBJ1-6; D is ambiguous. The CDR3 extends over 15 amino acids. V was clipped by 5 bases and J by 10 bases, with 18 bases between them. Germline values: CDR1 SGHTA, CDR2 FQGNSA. In DNA form, the CDR3 reads TGTGCCAGCAGCCGCTCCGGGAGTATTAGCTCACCCCTCCACTTT. Encoded protein: CASSRSGSISSPLHF.

V is TRBV6-1 and J is TRBJ2-3, with D tentatively TRBD2 (5 bases). The tail of the sequence fits TRBJ2-1 better, so the J call may be wrong. CDR1 and CDR2 (germline): MNHNS, SASEGT. CDR3 length: 14 residues. CDR3 sequence (DNA): TGTGCCAGCAGTGAAGTAAGGAGGAGCTACGAGCAGTTCTTC. Its protein product is CASSEVRRSYEQFF.

Remarks on this clonotype: This is likely a read error, given that the CDR3 carries no conserved phenylalanine or tryptophan at its end. Because the CDR3's place on the DNA is in doubt, the DNA is left out and the CDR3 is given as listed by TCRdb. This chain links TRBV7-3 with TRBJ1-1; the D call TRBD1 from the table was never checked on the DNA. Germline assignment: CDR1 SGHTA and CDR2 FQGTGA. With termini counted, the CDR3 has 17 amino acids. The CDR3 sequence is CASSWRPPLAMSSSSGQ.

This clonotype was detected ten times or more. This chain's CDR3 is CASSWGSTYGYTF. The CDR3 nucleotides read TGTGCCAGCAGCTGGGGCAGTACCTATGGCTACACCTTC. The rearrangement uses TRBV11-2 and TRBJ1-2, with a weak D call TRBD1 (5 bases). The CDR3 spans 13 residues. Trimming took off 4 bases at V and 4 bases at J, with 10 bases between the two ends. Germline CDR1 reads SGHAT; CDR2 reads FQNNGV.